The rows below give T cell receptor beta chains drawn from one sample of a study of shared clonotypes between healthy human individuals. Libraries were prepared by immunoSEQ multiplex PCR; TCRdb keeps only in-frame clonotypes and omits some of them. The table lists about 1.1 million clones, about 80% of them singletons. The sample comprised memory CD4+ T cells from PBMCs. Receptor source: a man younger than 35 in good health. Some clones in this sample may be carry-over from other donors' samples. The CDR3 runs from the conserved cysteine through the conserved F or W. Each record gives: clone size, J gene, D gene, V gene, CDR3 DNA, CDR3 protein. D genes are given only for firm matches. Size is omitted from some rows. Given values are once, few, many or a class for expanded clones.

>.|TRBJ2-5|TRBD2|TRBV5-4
TGTGCCAGCAGCCGCCGATATACGCTAGCGGGAGGGTTAGAGACCCAGTACTTC
CASSRRYTLAGGLETQYF
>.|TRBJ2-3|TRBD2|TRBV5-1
TGCGCCAGCAGCCGCACGGGACTAGCGGGAGGGGGAGCAGATACGCAGTATTTT
CASSRTGLAGGGADTQYF
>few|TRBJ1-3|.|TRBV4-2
TGTGCCAGCAGCCAACAGGCGGTTGGAAACACCATATATTTT
CASSQQAVGNTIYF
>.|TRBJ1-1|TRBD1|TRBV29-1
TGCAGCGGTGGGACAGGCGGGACTGAAGCTTTCTTT
CSGGTGGTEAFF
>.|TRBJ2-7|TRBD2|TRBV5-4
TGTGCCAGCAGTGGTGGCGGGAGGACCTACGAGCAGTACTTC
CASSGGGRTYEQYF
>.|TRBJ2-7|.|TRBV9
TGTGCCAGCAGCCCCGGGACTGGCAGGCACTACGAGCAGTACTTC
CASSPGTGRHYEQYF
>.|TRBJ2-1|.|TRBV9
TGTGCCAGCAGCGCAGGAACCGACTCCTACAATGAGCAGTTCTTC
CASSAGTDSYNEQFF
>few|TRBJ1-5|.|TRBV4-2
TGTGCCAGCAGCGAAGAATGGCAGTTCAATCAGCCCCAGCATTTT
CASSEEWQFNQPQHF
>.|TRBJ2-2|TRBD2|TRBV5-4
TGTGCCAGCACCTTAGCGGGAGGGCCAAACACCGGGGAGCTGTTTTTT
CASTLAGGPNTGELFF
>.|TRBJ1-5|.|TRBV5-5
TGTGCCAGCAGTAGAAGGGAGCCAAATCAGCCCCAGCATTTT
CASSRREPNQPQHF
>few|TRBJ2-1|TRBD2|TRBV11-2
TGTGCCAGCAGCAACCTAGCGGGAGCATACAATGAGCAGTTCTTC
CASSNLAGAYNEQFF
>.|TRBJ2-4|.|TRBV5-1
TGCGCCAGCAGCTTGACGGGAATCAAAAACATTCAGTACTTC
CASSLTGIKNIQYF
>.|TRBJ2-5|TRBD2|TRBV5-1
TGCGCCAGCAGCTCCGGGACTAGCGGGGCGGAGACCCAGTACTTC
CASSSGTSGAETQYF
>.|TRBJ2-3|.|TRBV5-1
TGCGCCAGCAGCTTGGGGCCGGTCAGAGGAGATACGCAGTATTTT
CASSLGPVRGDTQYF
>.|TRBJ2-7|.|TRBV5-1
TGCGCCAGCAGCTTGGTCGGCCAGTACGAGCAGTACTTC
CASSLVGQYEQYF
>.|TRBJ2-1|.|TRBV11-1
TGTGCCAGCACTCCGGGAACCTACAATGAGCAGTTCTTC
CASTPGTYNEQFF
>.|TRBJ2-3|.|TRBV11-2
TGTGCCAGCAGCTACTCTGCCGGGGCCGCAGATACGCAGTATTTT
CASSYSAGAADTQYF
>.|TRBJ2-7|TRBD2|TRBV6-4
TGTGCTATGAAAACGGGGCTAGCGGATTCCTACGAGCAGTACTTC
CAMKTGLADSYEQYF
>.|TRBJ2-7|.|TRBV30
TGTGCCTGGGCCAGACTCGACGAGCAGTACTTC
CAWARLDEQYF
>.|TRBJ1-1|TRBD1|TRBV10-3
TGTGCCATCAGTGGCAGACAGGGGGCGGGTTCGGACACTGAAGCTTTCTTT
CAISGRQGAGSDTEAFF
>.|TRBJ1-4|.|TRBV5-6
TGTGCCAGCAGCTTGGACTGGACCCCTGGTGAAAAACTGTTTTTT
CASSLDWTPGEKLFF
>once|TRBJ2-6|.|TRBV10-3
TGTGCCACACAAGCTGGGGCCAACGTCCTGACTTTC
CATQAGANVLTF
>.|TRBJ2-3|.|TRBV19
TGTGCCAGTAGTATCCCTAGAGCTACGCAGTATTTT
CASSIPRATQYF
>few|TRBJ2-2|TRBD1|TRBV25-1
TGTGCCAGCAGTGAGGATTTGACAGGGATTACCGGGGAGCTGTTTTTT
CASSEDLTGITGELFF
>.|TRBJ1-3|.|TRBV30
TGTGCCTGGAGTTCGGGGCGGCTCCTTGGAAACACCATATATTTT
CAWSSGRLLGNTIYF
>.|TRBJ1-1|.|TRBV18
TGTGCCAGCTCGACTGGGGGGGGGAACACTGAAGCTTTCTTT
CASSTGGGNTEAFF
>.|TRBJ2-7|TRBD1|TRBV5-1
TGCGCCAGCAGCCCCACCATGGGACAGCAATACGAGCAGTACTTC
CASSPTMGQQYEQYF
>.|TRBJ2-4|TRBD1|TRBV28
TGTGCCAGCAGCCGACCCCTAACCGGGACAGACGCCAAAAACATTCAGTACTTC
CASSRPLTGTDAKNIQYF
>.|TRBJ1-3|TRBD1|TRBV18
TGTGCCAGCTCACCGCAGGGACAGCCGGGAAACACCATATATTTT
CASSPQGQPGNTIYF
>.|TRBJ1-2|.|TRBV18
TGTGCCAGCTCACCATCGGCGCAGGTAGTACTAGGGTACTATGGCTACACCTTC
CASSPSAQVVLGYYGYTF
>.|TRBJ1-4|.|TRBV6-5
TGTGCCAGCAGACCGAATTGGGGGTTGAGTGAAAAACTGTTTTTT
CASRPNWGLSEKLFF
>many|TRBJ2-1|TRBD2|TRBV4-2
TGTGCCAGCAGCCGAGGACTAGCGGGAGGGTCAGTCGTATCCTACAATGAGCAGTTCTTC
CASSRGLAGGSVVSYNEQFF
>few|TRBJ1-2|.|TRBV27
TGTGCCAGCAGTCGATTTCCCGGTTATGGCTACACCTTC
CASSRFPGYGYTF